The source of this TCR beta chain is a study of cytomegalovirus exposure and HLA in healthy donors. The CDR3 is 13 amino acids. Germline V gene sequence: CDR1 SNHLY, CDR2 FYNNEI. V lost 7 bases and J 7 bases, leaving 13 bases between the germline ends. In the PCR, 60 Vbeta and 13 Jbeta primers were used. Sequenced by immunoSEQ multiplex PCR; TCRdb stores in-frame clones only, minus some. The data hold more than 90,000 clones, with 78% observed a single time. Concerning this clone itself: Its target is unknown.

Findings and limits, study-wide: TCR beta V- and J-gene trimming was later associated with a missense DCLRE1C variant. Later, TCR association rates were found to vary by HLA locus, highest for DRB1 and lowest for HLA-C. In vitro checks showed that three CMV-associated chains really do target CMV antigens.

This TCR was recovered from a woman aged 40 to 50 in good health and CMV-seropositive. This chain joins TRBV2 and TRBJ1-4; D is possibly TRBD1 (6 bases). Material for sequencing was PBMCs. The CDR3 reads CASNTGIGEKLFF. DNA of the CDR3: TGTGCCAGCAATACAGGGATAGGTGAAAAACTGTTTTTT. Full variable domain (missing parts from reference TRBV2 and TRBJ1-4): EPEVTQTPSHQVTQMGQEVILRCVPISNHLYFYWYRQILGQKVEFLVSFYNNEISEKSEIFDDQFSVERPDGSNFTLKIRSTKLEDSAMYFCASNTGIGEKLFFGSGTQLSVL.